The entry that follows covers one T cell receptor (beta chain) sequence. The sample originates from a study of blood T cell repertoires in COVID-19. Repertoires were generated with immunoSEQ multiplex PCR, while TCRdb's copy carries only in-frame clones and drops some. Here the sample spans about 380,000 clones, roughly 87% being singletons. Enrollees, about 18 to 95 years old, lived in fewer than 25 US areas. Participants reported their clinical history, and cohort assignment relied on those reports. The CDR3 totals 14 residues. Germline CDR1 reads ENHRY; CDR2 reads SYGVKD. The junction had 6 bases not matched to a gene; V was cut back by 10 bases and J by 1 base.

Sequencing was performed on PBMCs or T cells enriched from blood (not recorded which). The receptor comes from a woman aged 30 to 39 who had recovered from COVID-19. This chain connects TRBV10-3 to TRBJ1-1; 10 bases are shared with TRBD1. The CDR3 region has the DNA TGTGCCACCGACAGGGGGCTGGAGAACACTGAAGCTTTCTTT. Its translation is CATDRGLENTEAFF.